This section outlines one TCR beta chain sequence together with its context. This clonotype was seen a few times. What antigen it recognizes has not been identified. Per-base quality was not reported, and no clone a single base away is much larger than it. From the cysteine through the phenylalanine, the CDR3 covers 19 amino acids. Of the read, only the CDR3 DNA is kept; its 57 bases are in frame from base 1. Trimming takes 0 bases off V and 1 base off J; junction bases not matched to a gene: 10. CDR1 and CDR2 are drawn from the germline V gene (reference sequence): DFQATT, SNEGSKA. The record originates from a study of human T cells and chemical hapten exposure (dated by TCRdb to the early 2020s). Turning to the overall study: For sensitization, 2% DPC in acetone was applied to a 2 cm by 2 cm area of upper inner arm skin. In alopecia patients, the study followed how the peripheral blood TCR repertoire changed in vivo over primary and secondary sensitization to diphenylcyclopropenone (DPC), a hapten. The mostly female patient cohort included alopecia areata with under or over 50% scalp involvement, alopecia totalis and alopecia universalis. Throughout the approximately 25-week study period, patients were also given weekly therapeutic DPC doses on the scalp. Patch tests used Finn chambers with 0.01% DPC on the upper back, scored after 6 days by International Contact Dermatitis Research Group standards. Blood samples were taken from patients before sensitization (week 0) and then at 2, 6 and about 24 weeks after DPC sensitization. Nearly 30 alopecia patients gave blood for TCR sequencing at one to four time points (pre-sensitization, 2, 6 and 24 weeks). Libraries were pooled for sequencing, and per-sample TCR yields varied mainly because of small differences in library volumes within the pool.

The full study reports these points: No change with DPC sensitization was found in the number of TCRs above 1 in 1000 frequency, and no evidence of global repertoire structure alterations was found. After repeated subsampling, the strength of the expansion versus patch-test correlation and the threshold at which it became significant changed. Expanded TCRs formed significantly more large CDR3 similarity clusters than pre-sensitization or healthy control sets, consistent with antigen-driven responses. A positive correlation was found between the number of PT1 expanded TCRs and patch test score, with significance reached at thresholds 8, 16 and 32 but not 4. All patients had alopecia, a presumed autoimmune disease, so their immune response might differ from that of healthy individuals.

Interpreted using the paper, the time point label stands for: pre-sensitization, week 0. The treatment or condition label for this specimen denotes: therapeutic diphenylcyclopropenone sensitization with weekly scalp DPC. At every patch-test visit, the blood draw took place before the patch test was put on. Eligible patients were aged 18 to 70, diagnosed with alopecia, deemed suitable for DPC therapy, and excluded if pregnant. Unfractionated whole blood was collected in Tempus Blood RNA tubes, and total RNA was extracted from that blood. Library method: RACE. The reads were generated on a NextSeq 500. During library preparation, unique molecular identifiers were attached to individual cDNA molecules so that TCRs could be counted in a quantitative, reproducible way. From each blood RNA sample, both TCR alpha and TCR beta chains were sequenced. Concerning the study's data processing: The median number of TCRs per sample was 95,638, ranging from about 23,224 to 700,000. V, J and CDR3 annotation of the TCR reads was performed with the Decombinator software suite. For PS versus PT1 abundance plots, all samples were subsampled to the same number of TCRs (28,000). TCRs were defined as expanded if absent before sensitization and observed at least eight times at the 2-week time point. TCRdb redid the processing of the public reads, applying fastp at Q25 and MiXCR, and retained in-frame beta chains. Rows are unified per CDR3 protein, each entry keeping the most common DNA and genes. TCRdb, not the authors, supplied the V and J calls. For this sample there are around 380,000 distinct CDR3 sequences; about 5% appear just once. The top ten clones comprise around 8.8% of the sample.

Sequenced here: whole blood, sampled in connection with sensitization to the hapten diphenylcyclopropenone (DPC). Recombination connected TRBV20-1 to TRBJ2-4, and 12 bases in between align with TRBD2. The TCR sequence derives from a woman between 18 and 29 years old with alopecia areata. Some clones in this sample may be carry-over from other donors' samples. The encoded CDR3 is CSARDLGLAGLGAKNIQYF. The DNA reads as follows: TGCAGTGCTAGAGACCTGGGACTAGCGGGCCTAGGGGCCAAAAACATTCAGTACTTC.